Presented here are 17 T cell receptor beta chains from one specimen sequenced in a study of blood T cells in healthy people across ages. Through a sample-barcoded 5' primer and a J-beta primer mix, a second PCR was run for about 6 to 11 cycles. MiXCR, run by TCRdb on the 5' RACE reads, gives a single entry per CDR3 protein. Of about 1.8 million distinct CDR3 sequences detected, roughly 49% appear once; the ten largest clones hold approximately 2.1%. The material sequenced was blood. The receptors shown here come from a woman in her forties in good health.

The chain has TRBV9 and TRBJ2-5; 11 bases match TRBD2. CDR3 size: 16 residues. The germline gives CDR1 SGDLS, CDR2 YYNGEE. V was clipped by 3 bases and J by 0 bases; unmatched bases: 4. As DNA, the CDR3 is TGTGCCAGCAGCGAGGGACTAGCGGCGTACCAAGAGACCCAGTACTTC. Encoded protein: CASSEGLAAYQETQYF. Using reference TRBV9 and TRBJ2-5 for the parts outside the CDR3, the full variable domain is DSGVTQTPKHLITATGQRVTLRCSPRSGDLSVYWYQQSLDQGLQFLIQYYNGEERAKGNILERFSAQQFPDLHSELNLSSLELGDSALYFCASSEGLAAYQETQYFGPGTRLLVL.

This rearrangement joins TRBV10-2 to TRBJ1-5; 8 positions agree with TRBD1. The CDR3 runs 12 residues. Germline lookup yields CDR1 WSHSY and CDR2 SAAADI. V trimming: 9 bases; J trimming: 9 bases; junction bases outside the gene matches: 7. The CDR3 loop reads CASKTGDRPQHF. CDR3 nucleotide sequence: TGCGCCAGTAAGACAGGGGATCGGCCCCAGCATTTT.

This clonotype occurred many times. The chain combines TRBV27 with TRBJ2-3; 7 positions agree with TRBD2. CDR1 MNHEY and CDR2 SMNVEV come from the germline V gene (reference sequence). This CDR3 is built from 14 residues. J lost 3 bases, V lost 6 bases, and 6 bases had no gene match. The CDR3 region is CASSPGAGTDTQYF. CDR3 DNA: TGTGCCAGCAGCCCCGGAGCGGGAACAGATACGCAGTATTTT.

This chain links TRBV12-3 or TRBV12-4 with TRBJ2-4, with D possibly called TRBD1 or TRBD2 (6 bases each). The J call is doubtful: the DNA matches TRBJ2-7 better. The CDR3 is made up of 15 amino acids. CDR3 nucleotides: TGTGCCAGCAGTCTACAGGGCCCGGGAGCCTACGAGCAGTACTTC. Its protein is CASSLQGPGAYEQYF.

The rearrangement links TRBV2 to TRBJ1-2; D is uncertain. CDR1 and CDR2 (germline): SNHLY, FYNNEI. This CDR3 region has 14 residues. Trimming shortened V by 4 bases and J by 1 base, and 10 bases separated the two germline ends. CDR3 in DNA: TGTGCCAGCAGTGTTGAGGGAGGTAACTATGGCTACACCTTC. It specifies CASSVEGGNYGYTF. Based on the CDR3 plus reference TRBV2 and TRBJ1-2, the full variable domain is EPEVTQTPSHQVTQMGQEVILRCVPISNHLYFYWYRQILGQKVEFLVSFYNNEISEKSEIFDDQFSVERPDGSNFTLKIRSTKLEDSAMYFCASSVEGGNYGYTFGSGTRLTVV.

This clonotype has a handful of counts. The chain uses TRBV4-3 and TRBJ1-2; D call uncertain. The ends were cut back, 6 bases at V and 1 base at J, with 15 bases in the middle. Per the germline V gene, CDR1 is LGHNA and CDR2 is YSLEER. The CDR3 covers 15 residues. This chain's CDR3 is CASSQSAEINYGYTF. The DNA of the CDR3 is TGCGCCAGCAGTCAATCAGCCGAAATTAACTATGGCTACACCTTC.

The chain has TRBV7-9 and TRBJ2-5; D call uncertain. The germline gives CDR1 SEHNR, CDR2 FQNEAQ (reference sequence). This CDR3 comprises 16 residues. V shed 5 bases and J shed 8 bases, with 24 bases lying between them. The CDR3 is CASSRPELSAGGTQYF. The DNA for the CDR3 is TGTGCCAGCAGCCGCCCGGAGCTTTCGGCCGGTGGAACCCAGTACTTC.

In regard to this clonotype: The junction does not match germline at one end; this may be a read error. V usage is TRBV5-1 and J usage is TRBJ1-6, with a tentative D call TRBD1 (5 bases). From germline, CDR1 is SGHRS and CDR2 YFSETQ. The CDR3 loop spans 14 amino acids. Written as DNA, the CDR3 is TGCGCCAGCAACTTGGGACTGGGCGGGCCCCCCCTCCACTTT. This translates into CASNLGLGGPPLHF.

This clonotype was seen more than once but under ten times. The J gene is TRBJ2-1, the V gene TRBV9; perhaps TRBD1 as D (6 bases). The CDR3 runs 15 residues. Germline V CDR1 and CDR2: SGDLS, YYNGEE. V lost 4 bases to trimming and J lost 8 bases, with 19 bases between them. The CDR3 sequence: CASSTGQSRGDEQFF. CDR3 bases: TGTGCCAGCAGCACCGGACAGTCTCGAGGCGATGAGCAGTTCTTC.

The chain links TRBV7-8 to TRBJ2-1; D may be TRBD2 (6 bases). V was trimmed by 5 bases and J by 15 bases, leaving 23 bases between them. Germline lookup yields CDR1 SGHVS and CDR2 FQNEAQ. This CDR3 contains 14 residues. The CDR3 coding sequence is TGTGCCAGCAGCGAGAGGAAACTAGCCCCCGCGGGGTTCTTC. This sequence encodes CASSERKLAPAGFF.

The CDR3 protein is CASSEPRALSYEQYF. CDR3 in DNA: TGTGCCAGCAGTGAACCCCGGGCATTATCCTACGAGCAGTACTTC. The rearrangement links TRBV28 to TRBJ2-7; D uncertain. V lost 5 bases and J 1 base, leaving 15 bases between the germline ends. In germline, CDR1 is MDHEN, CDR2 SYDVKM. This CDR3 is built from 15 residues. The variable domain in full, completed from reference TRBV28 and TRBJ2-7, reads DVKVTQSSRYLVKRTGEKVFLECVQDMDHENMFWYRQDPGLGLRLIYFSYDVKMKEKGDIPEGYSVSREKKERFSLILESASTNQTSMYLCASSEPRALSYEQYFGPGTRLTVT.

This rearrangement joins TRBV10-2 to TRBJ1-2; D remains unclear. This CDR3 has 11 residues. The germline CDR1 and CDR2 sequences are WSHSY and SAAADI. With 2 bases removed from V and 9 bases from J, the gap between germline ends came to 7 bases. The CDR3 loop is CASSETDRYTF. CDR3 nucleotides: TGCGCCAGCAGTGAGACAGATCGCTACACCTTC.

This clonotype was counted a few times. The chain recombines TRBV11-2 with TRBJ2-4, with D perhaps matching TRBD1 or TRBD2 (5 bases each). The J call is uncertain, as TRBJ2-7 better fits the DNA end. CDR1 and CDR2 (germline): SGHAT, FQNNGV. The CDR3 is made up of 11 amino acids. This CDR3 reads CASTPGSEQYF. The CDR3 nucleotides are TGTGCCAGCACCCCAGGGAGCGAGCAGTACTTC.

The V and J genes are TRBV6-5 and TRBJ2-7; no firm D call. The germline V gene has CDR1 MNHEY and CDR2 SVGAGI. V gave up 0 bases and J gave up 1 base, with 10 bases separating them. This CDR3 region has 15 residues. DNA for the CDR3: TGTGCCAGCAGTTACTCTTGGCACAGTTCCTACGAGCAGTACTTC. It specifies CASSYSWHSSYEQYF.

Only a few counts were recorded for this clonotype. The chain joins TRBV6-2 or TRBV6-3 to TRBJ2-3; no firm D call. V was shortened by 6 bases and J by 0 bases, with 10 bases between the two germline ends. CDR3 size: 14 residues. Germline CDR1 reads MNHEY; CDR2 reads SVGEGT. The DNA for the CDR3 is TGTGCCAGCAGGATGACCCGGAGCACAGATACGCAGTATTTT. It encodes CASRMTRSTDTQYF.

This chain links TRBV2 with TRBJ1-2, with TRBD1 matching 10 bases. Germline trimming cut 5 bases from V and 2 bases from J; bases unmatched to any gene: 5. In germline, CDR1 is SNHLY, CDR2 FYNNEI. CDR3 length: 15 residues. The CDR3, as DNA: TGTGCCAGCAGTTATGACAGGGGGCGCAACTATGGCTACACCTTC. It encodes CASSYDRGRNYGYTF.

In the case of this clonotype: At one end, the junction sequence differs from germline, possibly due to a read error. The V and J genes are TRBV12-3 or TRBV12-4 and TRBJ2-1, with 10 bases aligning to TRBD2. The CDR3 totals 15 residues. Here the CDR3 reads CTSSFSLAGVNEQFF. The CDR3 nucleotides read TGTACCAGCAGTTTTAGCCTAGCGGGGGTCAATGAGCAGTTCTTC.